A single T cell receptor (beta chain) is shown here with its context. This record comes from a study of blood T cell repertoires in COVID-19. Background on the study: COVID-19 samples collected from the United States, Italy and Spain covered acute and convalescent phases. T cells, B-cell-depleted T cells, or PBMCs supplied cDNA or gDNA.

This table comes from immunoSEQ multiplex PCR, and its TCRdb copy is limited to in-frame clones, with some not included. The table includes around 250,000 clones, approximately 85% detected once. The junction had 0 bases not matched to a gene; V was cut back by 6 bases and J by 2 bases. CDR1 is LGHNT, CDR2 FRNRAP, per germline. The CDR3 extends over 12 amino acids. This chain links TRBV12-5 with TRBJ1-2, with 7 bases that match TRBD1. Material: peripheral blood. The sequence derives from a middle-aged man with active or convalescent COVID-19. This CDR3 reads CASGGQNYGYTF. DNA of the CDR3: TGTGCTAGTGGGGGACAGAACTATGGCTACACCTTC.